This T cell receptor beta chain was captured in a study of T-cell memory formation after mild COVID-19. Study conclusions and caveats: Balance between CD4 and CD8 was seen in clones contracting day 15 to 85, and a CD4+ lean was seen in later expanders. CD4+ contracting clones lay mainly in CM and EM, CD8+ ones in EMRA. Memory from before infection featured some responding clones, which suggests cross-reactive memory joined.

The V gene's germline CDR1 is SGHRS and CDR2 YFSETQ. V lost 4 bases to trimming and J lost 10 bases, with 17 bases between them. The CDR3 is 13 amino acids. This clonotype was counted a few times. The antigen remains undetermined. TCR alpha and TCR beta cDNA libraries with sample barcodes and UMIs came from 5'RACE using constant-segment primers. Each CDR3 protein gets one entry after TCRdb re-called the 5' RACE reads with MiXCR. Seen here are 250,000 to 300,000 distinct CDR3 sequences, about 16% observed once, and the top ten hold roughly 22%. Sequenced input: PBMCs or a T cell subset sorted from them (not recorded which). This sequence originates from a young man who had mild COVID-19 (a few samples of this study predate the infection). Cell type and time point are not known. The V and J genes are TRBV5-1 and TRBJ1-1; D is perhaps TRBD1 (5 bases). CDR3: CASSTRVGGRAFF. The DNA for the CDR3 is TGCGCCAGCAGCACCAGGGTTGGGGGTAGAGCTTTCTTT.